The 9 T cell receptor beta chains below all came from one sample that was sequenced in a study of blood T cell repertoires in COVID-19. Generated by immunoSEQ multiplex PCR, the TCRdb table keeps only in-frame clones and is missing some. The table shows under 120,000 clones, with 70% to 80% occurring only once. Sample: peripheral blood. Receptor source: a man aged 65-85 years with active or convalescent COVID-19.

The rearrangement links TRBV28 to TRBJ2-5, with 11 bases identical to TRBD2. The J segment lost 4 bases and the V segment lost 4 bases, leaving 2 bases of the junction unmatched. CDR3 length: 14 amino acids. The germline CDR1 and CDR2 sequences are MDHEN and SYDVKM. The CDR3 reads CASSSSGRSETQYF. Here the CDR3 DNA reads TGTGCCAGCAGTTCTAGCGGGAGGTCAGAGACCCAGTACTTC.

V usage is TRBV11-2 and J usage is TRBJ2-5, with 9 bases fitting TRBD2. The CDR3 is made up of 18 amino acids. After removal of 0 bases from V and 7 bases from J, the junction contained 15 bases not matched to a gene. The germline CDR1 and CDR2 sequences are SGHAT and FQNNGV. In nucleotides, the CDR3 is TGTGCCAGCAGCTTAGAGGGGGTTCGAGCGGGAGGCCTGGGGACCCAGTACTTC. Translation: CASSLEGVRAGGLGTQYF. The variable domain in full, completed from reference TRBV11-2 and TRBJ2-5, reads EAGVAQSPRYKIIEKRQSVAFWCNPISGHATLYWYQQILGQGPKLLIQFQNNGVVDDSQLPKDRFSAERLKGVDSTLKIQPAKLEDSAVYLCASSLEGVRAGGLGTQYFGPGTRLLVL.

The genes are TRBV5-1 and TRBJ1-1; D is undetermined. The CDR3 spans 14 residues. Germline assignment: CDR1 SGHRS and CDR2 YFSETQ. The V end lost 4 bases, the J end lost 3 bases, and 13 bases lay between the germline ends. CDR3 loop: CASSRNRVDTEAFF. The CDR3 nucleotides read TGCGCCAGCAGCAGAAACCGGGTGGACACTGAAGCTTTCTTT.

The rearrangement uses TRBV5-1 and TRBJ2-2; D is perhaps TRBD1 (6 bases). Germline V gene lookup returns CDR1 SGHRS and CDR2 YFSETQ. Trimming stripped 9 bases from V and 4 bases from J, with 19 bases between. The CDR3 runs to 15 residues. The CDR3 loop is CATSLGGKGTGELFF. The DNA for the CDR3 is TGCGCCACTTCCCTAGGGGGAAAGGGCACCGGGGAGCTGTTTTTT.

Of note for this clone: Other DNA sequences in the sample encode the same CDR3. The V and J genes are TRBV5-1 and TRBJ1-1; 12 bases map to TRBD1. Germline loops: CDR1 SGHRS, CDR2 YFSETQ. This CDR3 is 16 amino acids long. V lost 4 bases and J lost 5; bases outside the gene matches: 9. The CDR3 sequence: CASSPGTGGAGTEAFF. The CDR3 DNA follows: TGCGCCAGCAGCCCCGGGACAGGGGGCGCGGGGACTGAAGCTTTCTTT.

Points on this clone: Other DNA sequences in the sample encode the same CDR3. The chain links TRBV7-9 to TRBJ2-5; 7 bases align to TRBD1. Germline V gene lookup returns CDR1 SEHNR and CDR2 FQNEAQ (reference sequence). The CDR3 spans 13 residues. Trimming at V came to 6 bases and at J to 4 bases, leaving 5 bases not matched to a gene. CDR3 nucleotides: TGTGCCAGCAGTCGTACAGGGGCAGAGACCCAGTACTTC. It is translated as CASSRTGAETQYF.

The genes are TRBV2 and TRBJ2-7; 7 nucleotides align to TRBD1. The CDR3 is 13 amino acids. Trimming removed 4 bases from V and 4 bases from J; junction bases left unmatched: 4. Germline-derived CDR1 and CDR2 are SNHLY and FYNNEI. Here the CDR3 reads CASSVRGLYEQYF. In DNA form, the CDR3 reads TGTGCCAGCAGTGTGAGGGGGCTGTACGAGCAGTACTTC.

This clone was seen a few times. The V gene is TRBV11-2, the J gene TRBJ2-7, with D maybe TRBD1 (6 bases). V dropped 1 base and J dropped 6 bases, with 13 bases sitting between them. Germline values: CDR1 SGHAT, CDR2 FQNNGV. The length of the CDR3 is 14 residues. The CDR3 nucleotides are TGTGCCAGCAGCTTAGCAGGGGTCCGGGGCGAGCAGTACTTC. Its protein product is CASSLAGVRGEQYF.

CDR3 in amino acids: CASSLWGAGANVLTF. CDR3 in DNA: TGTGCCAGCAGCTTGTGGGGGGCTGGGGCCAACGTCCTGACTTTC. The chain is built from TRBV5-6 and TRBJ2-6; weak D call: TRBD2 (6 bases). Trimming removed 1 base from V and 2 bases from J, with 7 bases in between. Germline lookup yields CDR1 SGHDT and CDR2 YYEEEE. The CDR3 is 15 residues long.